A selection of T cell receptor beta chains follows, all from one sample in a study of T cells in Graves' hyperthyroidism and ophthalmopathy. TCRdb processed the multiplex PCR reads anew with MiXCR; each CDR3 protein has one entry. The profile shows a few hundred thousand distinct CDR3 sequences, roughly an eighth of them singletons. Sample: blood. The receptors here all came from a young woman with Graves' hyperthyroidism. Each CDR3 is given with its conserved first and last residue. A D gene is named only where the DNA matches it firmly.

v_gene	j_gene	d_gene	len	CDR3aa
TRBV27	TRBJ2-1	-	13	CASMHHIEGWQFF
TRBV12-3/TRBV12-4	TRBJ2-1	TRBD2	20	CASSAYWTSGSQKIYNEQFF
TRBV5-5	TRBJ2-7	TRBD2	14	CASTKREGGNEQYF
TRBV6-5	TRBJ1-4	-	17	CASSSLVEGTLNEKLFF
TRBV6-1	TRBJ2-1	-	16	CASSATQLSSYNEQFF
TRBV10-3	TRBJ1-4	-	14	CAISEGFPNEKLFF
TRBV20-1	TRBJ1-1	TRBD1	21	CSARDKRLLPGTGKENTEAFF
TRBV20-1	TRBJ1-1	TRBD1	14	CSAGNDRGRTEAFF
TRBV3-1	TRBJ2-7	-	15	CASSQVAGRRGEQYF
TRBV3-1	TRBJ2-7	-	14	CASSQAVASYEQYF
TRBV20-1	TRBJ2-1	-	14	CSDSRSGARNEQFF
TRBV18	TRBJ1-3	TRBD1	17	CASSLTMGQGSGNTIYF
TRBV5-1	TRBJ2-3	TRBD1	15	CASSLGQGGADTQYF
TRBV7-3	TRBJ2-3	-	13	CASSSTVTDTQYF
TRBV12-3/TRBV12-4	TRBJ2-7	-	15	CASSRRELAIPEQYF
TRBV4-1	TRBJ2-7	TRBD1	15	CASSQLGGQGYEQYF
TRBV6-1	TRBJ1-5	-	15	CASSSRWDGNQPQHF
TRBV2	TRBJ2-1	TRBD2	15	CASRKASGRANEQFF
TRBV7-8	TRBJ2-7	TRBD2	15	CASSARLAGGREQYF
TRBV7-9	TRBJ2-1	TRBD2	18	CASSSPEAGGLITNEQFF
TRBV2	TRBJ1-4	TRBD1	15	CASSGQGAWNEKLFF
TRBV20-1	TRBJ2-1	TRBD2	17	CSATRLLAGPTYNEQFF
TRBV7-3	TRBJ2-1	TRBD2	15	CASSTIAGLYNEQFF
TRBV14	TRBJ2-3	-	15	CASSQMGPGLDTQYF
TRBV4-3	TRBJ2-7	-	15	CASSQDRGSLYEQYF
TRBV11-2	TRBJ2-7	-	14	CASSLVTRTYEQYF
TRBV20-1	TRBJ1-3	-	14	CSARDITAGNTIYF
TRBV7-3	TRBJ2-5	TRBD2	14	CASSLHGRGETQYF
TRBV27	TRBJ2-5	-	12	CASSFPPTSPYF
TRBV7-3	TRBJ2-7	-	15	CASSPQAGNTYEQYF
TRBV18	TRBJ2-7	TRBD2	16	CASSPEGTSGSYEQYF
TRBV14	TRBJ2-6	-	22	CASSQEGGEEASTPSGANVLTF
TRBV28	TRBJ2-7	TRBD2	15	CASSTSGRNYYEQYF
TRBV9	TRBJ2-7	TRBD2	15	CASSVSVSGSYEQYF
TRBV7-9	TRBJ2-5	-	14	CASSFSWGQETQYF
TRBV6-1	TRBJ2-1	TRBD2	16	CASSNRGLAGGDEQFF
TRBV6-1	TRBJ1-1	-	15	CASSLHGGTNTEAFF
TRBV30	TRBJ1-5	TRBD1	13	CAWPRQGDQPQHF
TRBV19	TRBJ1-2	TRBD1	15	CASSIRDRSGYGYTF
TRBV15	TRBJ1-4	TRBD1	15	CATSKEGGWSEKLFF